A single sample gave rise to the 4 T cell receptor beta chains below, sequenced in a study of CD8 T cells in Susac syndrome. With random hexamers, about 0.5 to 1 ug RNA was reverse transcribed. One entry per CDR3 protein, called by TCRdb with MiXCR from the immunoSEQ multiplex PCR reads. The sample carries 210,000 or so distinct CDR3 sequences, 94% recorded once. Material: CD4+ T cells from PBMCs. These receptors all come from a human donor with Susac syndrome.

J is TRBJ1-5 and V is TRBV20-1; D gene uncertain. V was pared by 1 base and J by 0 bases, with 7 bases between. Per the germline V gene, CDR1 is DFQATT and CDR2 is SNEGSKA (reference sequence). CDR3 length equals 14 residues. CDR3 nucleotides: TGCAGTGCTAGAGGCCGAAATAGCAATCAGCCCCAGCATTTT. Its protein is CSARGRNSNQPQHF.

The gene calls are TRBV29-1 and TRBJ2-3, with TRBD1 as a possible D gene (6 bases). This CDR3 is built from 14 residues. The germline CDR1 and CDR2 sequences are SQVTM and ANQGSEA. The germline V and J ends were trimmed by 8 bases and 8 bases, with 23 bases remaining between them. This CDR3 reads CSSRGPLGAATQYF. In DNA form, the CDR3 reads TGCAGCTCCCGAGGTCCGCTGGGGGCGGCTACGCAGTATTTT.

The CDR3 sequence: CASSEKFADYEQYF. CDR3 DNA: TGTGCCAGCAGTGAAAAATTCGCCGACTACGAGCAGTACTTC. This chain connects TRBV2 to TRBJ2-7; D is unresolved. Per the germline V gene, CDR1 is SNHLY and CDR2 is FYNNEI. This CDR3 has 14 amino acids. V lost 2 bases and J lost 3, with 11 bases in between. Variable domain in full (rest from reference TRBV2 and TRBJ2-7): EPEVTQTPSHQVTQMGQEVILRCVPISNHLYFYWYRQILGQKVEFLVSFYNNEISEKSEIFDDQFSVERPDGSNFTLKIRSTKLEDSAMYFCASSEKFADYEQYFGPGTRLTVT.

V is TRBV20-1 and J is TRBJ2-1, with 11 bases identical to TRBD2. Germline loops: CDR1 DFQATT, CDR2 SNEGSKA (reference sequence). The CDR3 runs to 16 residues. V gave up 6 bases and J gave up 5 bases; unmatched junction bases: 12. The CDR3 DNA reads TGCAGTGCCATGAAGACCGGGACTAGCGGCGACAATGAGCAGTTCTTC. This sequence encodes CSAMKTGTSGDNEQFF.